Sequencing of this TCR beta chain was carried out in a study of OX40 agonist ivuxolimab in advanced cancers. Study-level background: The costimulatory receptor OX40 (CD134) was targeted by ivuxolimab, a fully human IgG2 agonistic monoclonal antibody. Intravenous ivuxolimab was administered to patients every 2 weeks at six dose levels: 0.01, 0.1, 0.3, 1.5, 3 and 10 mg/kg. Partial responses occurred in three dose-escalation patients, of whom one had hepatocellular carcinoma and two had cutaneous melanoma. Among the roughly 52 dose-escalation patients, around 19 had hepatocellular carcinoma, 15 or so melanoma, 9 renal cell carcinoma and 9 head and neck cancer. The paper covers the monotherapy dose-escalation part of the phase I ivuxolimab trial, which included N of about 50 patients. The dose-escalation cohort was roughly 80% male with a mean age of approximately 60 years, ranging from about 23 to 85. Patients were allowed to have had prior anti-PD-1, anti-PD-L1 or anti-CTLA-4 therapy, and around two fifths of the dose-escalation patients had been treated with checkpoint inhibitors. The point of sequencing TCRbeta in the periphery was to test whether ivuxolimab changed TCR sequence diversity and drove clonal T-cell expansion.

The trial excluded patients who had a history of autoimmune disease or who were on systemic immunosuppression. Peripheral blood for TCR sequencing was collected from all dose cohorts at baseline, on cycle 4 day 1, and on cycle 7 day 1. Samples came from an open-label, multicenter, first-in-human phase I dose-escalation trial of ivuxolimab. Adults with locally advanced or metastatic head and neck squamous cell, hepatocellular, melanoma or renal cell carcinoma were enrolled in the trial. Before TCR sequencing, CD4+ T cells and CD8+ T cells were sorted from peripheral blood as separate populations. Worth noting for this clone: It lacks a known antigen. Base qualities are missing; no much larger clone stands one base away.

CDR1 and CDR2, looked up from the germline V gene, are SGDLS and YYNGEE. From its cysteine to its phenylalanine, the CDR3 spans 13 amino acids. The entry retains the CDR3 DNA only, 39 bases that are in frame from base 1. V and J are truncated by 4 bases and 11 bases respectively, leaving an intervening sequence of 18 bases. Genomic DNA was extracted from sorted cells for sequencing of the TCRbeta CDR3 region. The immunoSEQ Assay was used for sequencing of TCRbeta CDR3 regions. TCRdb holds this immuneACCESS table with in-frame rearrangements only. Some clones are missing; in checked studies, unresolved V genes explain under half, and the rest has no known cause. This sample gives approximately 45,000 clones in total; 75% to 90% of them show up just once. Roughly half of the sample lies in the top ten. Here is what the overall study found, with its caveats: After ivuxolimab, expanded clones were on average more numerous among CD8+ T cells than among CD4+ T cells. At doses of 0.1 to 3.0 mg/kg, clonal expansion of both CD4+ and CD8+ T cells in blood was seen between baseline and week 6. In the 0.1-3.0 mg/kg groups, partial responders were among the patients with the lowest normalized peripheral clonal expansion, particularly in CD8+ T cells. Which antigens the clonally expanded peripheral T cells were specific for was not determined. Low levels of normalized T-cell clonal expansion were also seen in some patients who did not respond.

This sequence originates from an adult with an advanced solid tumor such as melanoma, head and neck, liver or kidney cancer. The chain joins TRBV9 to TRBJ1-1; the D segment cannot be called with confidence. Source: CD4+ or CD8+ T cells sorted from blood, taken in a trial of the OX40 agonist ivuxolimab. CDR3 region: CASSSKSGQAAFF. At the DNA level, the sequence is TGTGCCAGCAGCTCAAAAAGTGGGCAGGCTGCTTTCTTT.